These 18 T cell receptor beta chains came from one sample sequenced in a study of tissue T cells after allogeneic stem cell transplantation (dated by TCRdb to the early 2020s). The time point label on this specimen signifies: mouse harvest day 7 after allogeneic transplant. Mouse grafts combined 10^7 T-cell-depleted bone marrow cells with 10^6 splenic CD5+ T cells, given via tail vein injection. Library preparation used the immunoSEQ multiplex PCR assay. What TCRdb holds here is the immuneACCESS table cut down to in-frame rearrangements. Part of the clones is not present; checked against another copy, under half of the missing clones reflect an unresolved V gene, and the others are unexplained. For this sample there are about 6,600 clones; around 50% appear just once. More than 6% of the sample belongs to the ten largest clones. Sequenced sample: lymph node tissue. The receptors here all came from a female BALB/c mouse given C57BL/6 T cells with graft-versus-host disease after an allogeneic hematopoietic cell transplant.

As to this clone: The genes are named according to mouse. The read terminates 1 residue ahead of where the CDR3 ends, so the germline J gene completes it. The rearrangement uses TRBV5 and TRBJ2-1; maybe TRBD2 (6 bases). V gave up 0 bases and J gave up 1 base, with 7 bases separating them. This CDR3 contains 15 residues. CDR1 LGHNA and CDR2 YNLKQL come from the germline V gene (reference sequence). CDR3 DNA, as far as it was read: TGTGCCAGCAGCCAAGAAACTGGGAACTATGCTGAGCAGTTC. It specifies CASSQETGNYAEQF. The full CDR3 protein reads CASSQETGNYAEQFF.

The table lists this clone with a few counts. Gene names and germline refer to mouse. The read ends 1 residue early relative to the CDR3; the germline J gene fills the gap. J is TRBJ2-7 and V is TRBV26, with D possibly matching TRBD1 (5 bases). V dropped 4 bases and J dropped 4 bases, with 8 bases sitting between them. Germline-derived CDR1 and CDR2 are KGHPV and FQNQEV (reference sequence). The CDR3 contains 12 residues. CDR3 DNA, as far as it was read: TGTGCCAGCAGTCCTCGACAGTATGAACAGTAC. Protein product: CASSPRQYEQY. The entire CDR3 protein reads CASSPRQYEQYF.

This clone was detected a few times. Any gene name here is a mouse gene name. The read ends 1 residue shy of where the CDR3 ends; the end is completed using the germline J gene. The chain couples TRBV17 to TRBJ1-1; 7 bases agree with TRBD1. The length of the CDR3 is 11 residues. With 6 bases clipped from V and 8 bases from J, the junction kept 3 bases outside the gene matches. Germline CDR1 is MNHDT and CDR2 is YYDKIL. The sequenced CDR3 bases are TGTGCTAGCAGGTACAGGGGCGAAGTCTTC. Translating gives CASRYRGEVF. The complete CDR3 sequence is CASRYRGEVFF.

Of note for this clone: All gene names here are mouse names. From the germline J gene comes the end of the CDR3, since the read stops 1 residue before it. The genes are TRBV26 and TRBJ2-4; the match to TRBD1 covers 7 bases. The CDR3 runs to 12 residues. Per germline, CDR1 KGHPV and CDR2 FQNQEV (reference sequence). Trimming at V came to 6 bases and at J to 8 bases, leaving 5 bases not matched to a gene. The CDR3 bases that were read are TGTGCCAGCAGCCCGACAGGGCTCACCTTGTAC. This translates into CASSPTGLTLY. The entire CDR3 reads CASSPTGLTLYF.

In the case of this clone: Gene names are the mouse ones. The sequenced fragment ends 1 residue before the CDR3 boundary, so the rest is inferred from the germline J gene. The chain couples TRBV19 to TRBJ1-6; 9 nucleotides align to TRBD1. TRBJ1-6 is assigned to the ORF class and has an uncertain function. CDR1 FNHDT and CDR2 SITEND come from the germline V gene (reference sequence). V lost 2 bases, J lost 7 bases, and 4 bases stayed unmatched. The length of the CDR3 is 15 residues. The part of the CDR3 DNA that was read is TGTGCCAGCAGTATGGGACAGGGCGGGAATTCGCCCCTCTAC. It translates to CASSMGQGGNSPLY. The whole CDR3 sequence reads CASSMGQGGNSPLYF.

Comment on this clone: Gene names and germline refer to mouse. The CDR3 extends 1 residue past the end of the read, so its final part is completed from the germline J gene. The chain employs TRBV15 and TRBJ1-1, with 9 bases fitting TRBD1. V gave up 5 bases and J gave up 1 base; unmatched junction bases: 2. This CDR3 is built from 14 residues. In germline, CDR1 is SGHND, CDR2 FRSKSL. The chain's CDR3 is CASSTGQGNTEVFF. Partial CDR3 DNA: TGTGCCAGCAGTACGGGACAGGGGAACACAGAAGTCTTC.

Comments on this clone: Mouse gene names and germline throughout. Different DNA sequences within this sample yield the same CDR3. CDR3 amino acids: CASEDGGGGAEQFF. The sequenced part of the CDR3 DNA is TGTGCCAGCGAGGACGGGGGGGGCGGGGCGGAGCAGTTC. J is TRBJ2-1 and V is TRBV13-2, with 8 bases aligning to TRBD2. The sequence runs out 1 residue before the end of the CDR3; the remainder is reconstructed from the germline J gene. The CDR3 consists of 14 residues. Per germline, CDR1 NNHNN and CDR2 SYGAGS (reference sequence). The V segment lost 6 bases and the J segment 10 bases; nucleotides outside the gene matches: 12.

Note on this clone: Genes and germline come from the mouse. The read finishes 1 residue shy of the CDR3 end, and the germline J gene is used to complete it. V usage is TRBV13-1 and J usage is TRBJ2-7; tentatively, D is TRBD1 or TRBD2 (7 bases each). CDR1 is NSHNY and CDR2 is SYGAGN in the germline V gene. V shed 2 bases and J shed 6 bases, with 12 bases lying between them. This CDR3 is built from 13 residues. CDR3 DNA (partial): TGTGCCAGCAGTGACCAGGGGGGGAGTGAACAGTAC. Translation: CASSDQGGSEQY. The CDR3 as a whole reads CASSDQGGSEQYF.

On this clone: Germline and genes: mouse. The read falls 1 residue short of the CDR3 end, and the missing part is taken from the germline J gene. This sequence joins TRBV26 and TRBJ2-1; D gene unclear. V was cut by 3 bases and J by 3 bases, with 0 bases left in between. The germline V gene encodes CDR1 KGHPV and CDR2 FQNQEV (reference sequence). This CDR3 comprises 11 residues. The CDR3 bases that were read are TGTGCCAGCAGTCTCTATGCTGAGCAGTTC. Translating gives CASSLYAEQF. The entire CDR3 protein reads CASSLYAEQFF.

This clone was observed a handful of times. Any gene name here is a mouse gene name. Here the CDR3 reads CASSDASRNTLYF. CDR3 DNA (partial): TGTGCCAGCAGTGATGCGTCCCGTAATACGCTCTAT. The chain employs TRBV13-3 and TRBJ1-3; D is unresolved. From the germline J gene comes the end of the CDR3, since the read stops 1 residue before it. Germline V gene lookup returns CDR1 NNHDY and CDR2 SYVADS. The CDR3 is 13 residues long. The germline V and J ends were trimmed by 0 bases and 7 bases, with 8 bases remaining between them.

A note on this clone: Mouse gene names apply. Sequencing ends 1 residue short of the CDR3 end; the germline J gene provides the rest. This sequence joins TRBV23 and TRBJ2-5; the table's D call, TRBD1, has no DNA check behind it. The germline CDR1 and CDR2 sequences are KGHTA and FQNQQP. This CDR3 is built from 14 residues. The sequenced part of the CDR3 DNA is TGCTCCAGCAGTCAATCGGAGGGGAGGGACACCCAGTAC. It codes for CSSSQSEGRDTQY. The full CDR3 sequence reads CSSSQSEGRDTQYF. Full variable domain (outside the CDR3, taken from reference TRBV23 and TRBJ2-5): DAAVTQKPRYLIKMKGQEAEMKCIPEKGHTAVFWYQQKQSKELKFLIYFQNQQPLDQIDMVKERFSAVCPSSSLCSLGIRTCEAEDSALYLCSSSQSEGRDTQYFGPGTRLLVL.

A note on this clone: Gene names are mouse gene names. Coverage ceases 1 residue before the CDR3 finishes, and the germline J gene fills in the end. J is TRBJ2-3 and V is TRBV13-3; D remains unclear. The CDR3 totals 13 residues. Trimming shortened V by 2 bases and J by 0 bases, and 4 bases separated the two germline ends. In germline, CDR1 is NNHDY, CDR2 SYVADS. CDR3 residues: CASSENSAETLYF. The sequenced part of the CDR3 DNA is TGTGCCAGCAGTGAAAACAGTGCAGAAACGCTGTAT.

Notes on this clone: Gene and germline names: mouse. Read data end 1 residue before the CDR3 end; the end is taken from the germline J gene. The chain couples TRBV13-1 to TRBJ2-4, with a possible D match to TRBD2 (6 bases). Germline lookup yields CDR1 NSHNY and CDR2 SYGAGN. V was pared by 9 bases and J by 1 base, with 9 bases between. The length of the CDR3 is 12 residues. CDR3 sequence: CATGVGQNTLYF. CDR3 DNA, as far as it was read: TGTGCCACTGGGGTCGGTCAAAACACCTTGTAC.

A word on this clone: The gene names given are mouse names. The DNA ends 1 residue before the CDR3 does, and the rest of the CDR3 is filled in from the germline J gene. The chain couples TRBV26 to TRBJ1-4, with a weak D call TRBD1 (6 bases). Germline V gives CDR1 KGHPV, CDR2 FQNQEV (reference sequence). V lost 6 bases to trimming and J lost 0 bases, with 11 bases between them. The CDR3 totals 15 residues. Partial CDR3 DNA: TGTGCCAGCAGCCTAGGGGGAATTTCCAACGAAAGATTATTT. It encodes CASSLGGISNERLF. The whole CDR3 sequence reads CASSLGGISNERLFF.

On this clone: Mouse gene names and germline throughout. From the germline J gene comes the end of the CDR3, since the read stops 1 residue before it. The chain has TRBV3 and TRBJ1-3; TRBD1 might be the D (5 bases). The V gene lost 1 base and the J gene lost 2 bases, with 6 bases spanning the gap. The germline gives CDR1 SNHLY, CDR2 FYNGKV (reference sequence). The CDR3 spans 14 residues. The covered CDR3 bases are TGTGCCAGCAGCTTAGTAGGGGCTGGAAATACGCTCTAT. This translates into CASSLVGAGNTLY. The entire CDR3 protein is CASSLVGAGNTLYF.

For this clone: The genes are named according to mouse. Partial CDR3 DNA: TGTGCCAGCAGTCTGTACAGGGGAGACACCCAGTAC. Translating it yields CASSLYRGDTQY. The whole CDR3 region reads CASSLYRGDTQYF. The chain employs TRBV26 and TRBJ2-5; TRBD1 matches 7 bases. The DNA ends 1 residue before the CDR3 does, and the rest of the CDR3 is filled in from the germline J gene. Germline V gives CDR1 KGHPV, CDR2 FQNQEV (reference sequence). Trimming removed 1 base from V and 5 bases from J; junction bases left unmatched: 0. The CDR3 loop spans 13 amino acids.

This clone was seen more than once but under ten times. Any gene name here is a mouse gene name. The read falls 1 residue short of the CDR3 end, and the missing part is taken from the germline J gene. V gene TRBV24 combines with J gene TRBJ1-5; perhaps TRBD1 as D (6 bases). V shed 0 bases and J shed 2 bases, with 8 bases lying between them. From germline, CDR1 is KGHTA and CDR2 FRNEEI. This CDR3 comprises 15 residues. This CDR3 is CASSLYGGDNQAPLF. Incomplete CDR3 DNA: TGTGCCAGCAGTCTGTACGGGGGCGACAACCAGGCTCCGCTT.

About this clone itself: Gene names denote mouse genes. This chain's CDR3 is CAPPGAGFTEVFF. Partial CDR3 DNA: TGTGCCCCCCCGGGGGCGGGGTTCACAGAAGTCTTC. The rearrangement uses TRBV13-2 and TRBJ1-1; the D gene is possibly TRBD1 (6 bases). The CDR3 goes on 1 residue after the read ends, and that part is filled in from the germline J gene. In germline, CDR1 is NNHNN, CDR2 SYGAGS (reference sequence). This CDR3 comprises 13 residues. V lost 10 bases and J lost 4, with 17 bases in between.